This TCR beta chain derives from a study of beta chain features in type 1 diabetes. Every isolated RNA sample was fully reverse transcribed, so sequencing captured expressed TCRB transcripts. Here immunoSEQ multiplex PCR was the method, and the copy in TCRdb shows in-frame clones only, minus some. The repertoire holds fewer than 350,000 clones, with 15% as singletons. The CDR3 loop spans 13 amino acids. Trimming removed 0 bases at V and 7 bases at J, with 10 bases between. Germline assignment: CDR1 SGHRS and CDR2 YFSETQ. Study-wide results and limits: PCR, the amplification step, might favor shorter templates, equally in patients and controls. Among patients, naive, central memory and Treg TCRB repertoires appeared more similar than among healthy donors. Shorter TCRB CDR3s, moderately but significantly so, were found in Type 1 diabetes patients in all four CD4+ subsets. There was no resolution here of whether HLA type influences TCRB rearrangement.

This clone occurred a few times. Its matching antigen is unknown. The clonotype comes from a man younger than 35 with type 1 diabetes. The sequenced material came from naive CD4+ T cells from blood. The chain couples TRBV5-1 to TRBJ1-1; no definite D call. In nucleotides, the CDR3 is TGCGCCAGCAGCTTGGCGTCGGCGGGTGAAGCTTTCTTT. Translated: CASSLASAGEAFF.